Described below is a single T cell receptor beta chain sequence and its context. Germline V lookup: CDR1 SEHNR, CDR2 FQNEAQ (reference sequence). CDR3 length equals 18 residues. V shed 6 bases, J shed 0 bases, and the junction held 14 bases outside the gene matches. Here immunoSEQ multiplex PCR was the method, and the copy in TCRdb shows in-frame clones only, minus some. The data show hundreds of thousands of clones, with roughly 85% seen just once and approximately 2% held by the top ten. All enrollees were about 18 to 89 years old and from under 25 US areas. Cohorts were determined from participant-reported clinical history. The data derive from a study of blood T cell repertoires in COVID-19. Study background: Acute and convalescent COVID-19 samples came from the United States, Italy and Spain. Nucleic acid was either cDNA or gDNA, and it came from T cells, B-cell-depleted T cells, or PBMCs.

The chain combines TRBV7-9 with TRBJ1-5; 7 bases agree with TRBD1. This TCR came from a woman aged 18-29 years with acute COVID-19. Material for sequencing was PBMCs or T cells enriched from blood (not recorded which). The chain's CDR3 is CASRTRRQGLYSNQPQHF. The DNA of the CDR3 is TGTGCCAGCAGAACCAGAAGACAGGGACTGTATAGCAATCAGCCCCAGCATTTT.